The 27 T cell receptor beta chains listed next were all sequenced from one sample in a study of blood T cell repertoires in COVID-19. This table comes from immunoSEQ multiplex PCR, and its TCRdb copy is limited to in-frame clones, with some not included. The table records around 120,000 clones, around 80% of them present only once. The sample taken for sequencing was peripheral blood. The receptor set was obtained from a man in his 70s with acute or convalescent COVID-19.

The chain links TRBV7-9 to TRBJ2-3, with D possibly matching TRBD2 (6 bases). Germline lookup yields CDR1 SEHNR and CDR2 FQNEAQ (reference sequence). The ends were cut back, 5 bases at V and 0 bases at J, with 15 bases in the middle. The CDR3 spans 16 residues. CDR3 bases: TGTGCCAGCAGCCTCAAAGCGGGCCCTAGCACAGATACGCAGTATTTT. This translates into CASSLKAGPSTDTQYF. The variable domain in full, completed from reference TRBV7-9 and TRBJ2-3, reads DTGVSQNPRHKITKRGQNVTFRCDPISEHNRLYWYRQTLGQGPEFLTYFQNEAQLEKSRLLSDRFSAERPKGSFSTLEIQRTEQGDSAMYLCASSLKAGPSTDTQYFGPGTRLTVL.

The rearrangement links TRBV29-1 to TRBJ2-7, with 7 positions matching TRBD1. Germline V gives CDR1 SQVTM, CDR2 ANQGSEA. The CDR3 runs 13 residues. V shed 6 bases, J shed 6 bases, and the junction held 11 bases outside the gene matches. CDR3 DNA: TGCAGCGTAAACCTAGGGGGCGCGGGCGAGCAGTACTTC. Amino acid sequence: CSVNLGGAGEQYF.

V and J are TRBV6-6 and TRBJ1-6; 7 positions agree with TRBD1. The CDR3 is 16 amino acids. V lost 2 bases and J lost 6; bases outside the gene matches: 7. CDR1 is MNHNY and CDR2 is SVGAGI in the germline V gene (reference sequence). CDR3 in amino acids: CASSYHPGQLNSPLHF. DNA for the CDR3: TGTGCCAGCAGTTACCACCCGGGACAGCTTAATTCACCCCTCCACTTT.

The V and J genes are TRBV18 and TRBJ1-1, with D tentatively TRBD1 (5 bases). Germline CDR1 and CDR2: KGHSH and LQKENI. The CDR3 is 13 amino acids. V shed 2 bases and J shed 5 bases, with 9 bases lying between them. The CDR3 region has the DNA TGTGCCAGCTCACCATTAAGGGGTACTGAAGCTTTCTTT. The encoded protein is CASSPLRGTEAFF.

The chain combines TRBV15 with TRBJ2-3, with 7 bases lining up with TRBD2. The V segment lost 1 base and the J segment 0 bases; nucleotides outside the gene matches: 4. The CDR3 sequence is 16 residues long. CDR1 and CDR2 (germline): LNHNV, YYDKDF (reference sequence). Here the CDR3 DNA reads TGTGCCACCAGCAGAGTGGGGGGGTCTAGCACAGATACGCAGTATTTT. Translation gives CATSRVGGSSTDTQYF.

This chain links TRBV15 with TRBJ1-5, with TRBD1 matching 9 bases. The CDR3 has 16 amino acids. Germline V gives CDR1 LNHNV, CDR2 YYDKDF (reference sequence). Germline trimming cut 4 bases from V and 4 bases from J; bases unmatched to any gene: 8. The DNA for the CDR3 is TGTGCCACCAGCAAAAATGGACAGGGGCCAAATCAGCCCCAGCATTTT. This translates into CATSKNGQGPNQPQHF.

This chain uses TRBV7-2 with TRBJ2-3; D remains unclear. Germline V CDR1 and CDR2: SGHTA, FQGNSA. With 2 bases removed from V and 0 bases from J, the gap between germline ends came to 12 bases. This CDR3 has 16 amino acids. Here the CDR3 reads CASSLWAMMSTDTQYF. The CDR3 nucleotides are TGTGCCAGCAGCTTATGGGCGATGATGAGCACAGATACGCAGTATTTT.

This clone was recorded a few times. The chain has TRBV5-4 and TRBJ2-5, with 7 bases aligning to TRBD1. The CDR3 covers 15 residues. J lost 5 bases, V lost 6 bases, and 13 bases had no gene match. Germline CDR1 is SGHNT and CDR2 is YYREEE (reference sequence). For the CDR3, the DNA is TGTGCCAGCATCAGAAAGGGGGCTAGAGGGGAGACCCAGTACTTC. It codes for CASIRKGARGETQYF.

The CDR3 is CASSFTRQSSYEQYF. CDR3 bases: TGTGCCAGCAGTTTCACGAGACAGAGCTCCTACGAGCAGTACTTC. The V call is TRBV27, the J call TRBJ2-7; a possible D gene is TRBD1 (5 bases). Trimming took off 3 bases at V and 0 bases at J, with 12 bases between the two ends. Germline CDR1 and CDR2: MNHEY and SMNVEV (reference sequence). This CDR3 is 15 amino acids long.

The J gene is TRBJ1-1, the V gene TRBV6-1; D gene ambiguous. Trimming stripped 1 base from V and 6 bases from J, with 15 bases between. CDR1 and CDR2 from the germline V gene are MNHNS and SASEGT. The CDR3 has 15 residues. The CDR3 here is CASSEGGIHRSEAFF. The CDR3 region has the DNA TGTGCCAGCAGTGAAGGAGGGATACACCGGTCTGAAGCTTTCTTT.

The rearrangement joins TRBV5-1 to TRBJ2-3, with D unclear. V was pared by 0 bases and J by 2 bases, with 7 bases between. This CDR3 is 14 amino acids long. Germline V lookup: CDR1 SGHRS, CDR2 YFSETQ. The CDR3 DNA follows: TGCGCCAGCAGCTTGGGGGCATACACAGATACGCAGTATTTT. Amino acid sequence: CASSLGAYTDTQYF.

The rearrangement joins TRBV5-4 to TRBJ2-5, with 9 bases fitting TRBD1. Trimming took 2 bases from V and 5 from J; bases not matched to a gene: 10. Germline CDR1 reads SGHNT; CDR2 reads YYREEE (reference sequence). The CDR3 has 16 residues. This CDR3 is CASSFSPGTGLETQYF. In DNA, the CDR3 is TGTGCCAGCAGCTTTTCTCCCGGGACAGGGCTTGAGACCCAGTACTTC.

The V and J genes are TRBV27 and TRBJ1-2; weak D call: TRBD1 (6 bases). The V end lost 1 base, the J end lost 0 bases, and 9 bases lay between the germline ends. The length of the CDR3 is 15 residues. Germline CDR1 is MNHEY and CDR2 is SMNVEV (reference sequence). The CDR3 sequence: CASSLWGGSNYGYTF. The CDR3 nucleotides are TGTGCCAGCAGTTTATGGGGGGGCTCTAACTATGGCTACACCTTC.

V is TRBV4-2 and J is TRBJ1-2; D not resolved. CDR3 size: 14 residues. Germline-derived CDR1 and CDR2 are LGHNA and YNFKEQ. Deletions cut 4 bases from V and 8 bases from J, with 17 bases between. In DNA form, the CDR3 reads TGTGCCAGCAGCCTCCGTCCCGCGGGCGAGGGCTACACCTTC. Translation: CASSLRPAGEGYTF.

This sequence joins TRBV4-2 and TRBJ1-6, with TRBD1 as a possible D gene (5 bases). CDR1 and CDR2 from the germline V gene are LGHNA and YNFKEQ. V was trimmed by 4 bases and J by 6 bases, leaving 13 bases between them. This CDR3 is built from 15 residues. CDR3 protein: CASSRPDSPNSPLHF. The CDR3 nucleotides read TGTGCCAGCAGCCGTCCCGACAGTCCTAATTCACCCCTCCACTTT.

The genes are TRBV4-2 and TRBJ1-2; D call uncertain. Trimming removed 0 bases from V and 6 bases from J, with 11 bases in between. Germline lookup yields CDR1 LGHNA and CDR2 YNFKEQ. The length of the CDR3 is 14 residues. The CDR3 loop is CASSQDWAGNGYTF. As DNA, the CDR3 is TGTGCCAGCAGCCAAGATTGGGCAGGAAATGGCTACACCTTC.

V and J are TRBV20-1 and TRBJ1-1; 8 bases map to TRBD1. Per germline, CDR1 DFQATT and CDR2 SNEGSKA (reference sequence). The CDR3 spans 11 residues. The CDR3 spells CSPQGDTEAFF. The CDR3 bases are TGCAGCCCACAGGGGGACACTGAAGCTTTCTTT.

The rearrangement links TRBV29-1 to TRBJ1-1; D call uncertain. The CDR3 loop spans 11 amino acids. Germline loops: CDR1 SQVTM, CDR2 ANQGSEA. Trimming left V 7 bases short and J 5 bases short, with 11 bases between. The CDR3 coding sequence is TGCAGCGCCACCTACGGGACTGAAGCTTTCTTT. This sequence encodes CSATYGTEAFF. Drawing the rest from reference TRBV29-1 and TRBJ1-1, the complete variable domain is SAVISQKPSRDICQRGTSLTIQCQVDSQVTMMFWYRQQPGQSLTLIATANQGSEATYESGFVIDKFPISRPNLTFSTLTVSNMSPEDSSIYLCSATYGTEAFFGQGTRLTVV.

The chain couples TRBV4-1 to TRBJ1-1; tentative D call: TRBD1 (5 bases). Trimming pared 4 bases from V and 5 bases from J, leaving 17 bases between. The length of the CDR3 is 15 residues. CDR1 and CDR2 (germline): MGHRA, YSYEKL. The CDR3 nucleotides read TGCGCCAGCAGCCCAGATCCTGGGGGGGGGACTGAAGCTTTCTTT. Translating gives CASSPDPGGGTEAFF.

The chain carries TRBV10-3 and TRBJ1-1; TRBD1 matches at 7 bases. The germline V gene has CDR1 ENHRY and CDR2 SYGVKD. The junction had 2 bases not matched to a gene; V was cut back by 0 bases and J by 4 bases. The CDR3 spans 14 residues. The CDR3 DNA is TGTGCCATCAGTGAGTCAGGGGGCCCCACTGAAGCTTTCTTT. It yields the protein CAISESGGPTEAFF.

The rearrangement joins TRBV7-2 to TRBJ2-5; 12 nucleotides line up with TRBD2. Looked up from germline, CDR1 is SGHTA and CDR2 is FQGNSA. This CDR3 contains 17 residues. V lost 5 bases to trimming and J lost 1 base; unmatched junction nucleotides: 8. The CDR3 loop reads CASSRASSGGGQETQYF. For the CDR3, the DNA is TGTGCCAGCAGCCGCGCCTCTAGCGGGGGGGGCCAAGAGACCCAGTACTTC.

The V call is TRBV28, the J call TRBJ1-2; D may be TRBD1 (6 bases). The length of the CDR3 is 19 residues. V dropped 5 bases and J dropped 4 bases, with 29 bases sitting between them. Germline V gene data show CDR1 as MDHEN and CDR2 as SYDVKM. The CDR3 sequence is CASSLDSTIDRTLVYGYTF. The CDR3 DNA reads TGTGCCAGCAGTCTTGATTCGACCATTGACAGGACACTTGTCTATGGCTACACCTTC.

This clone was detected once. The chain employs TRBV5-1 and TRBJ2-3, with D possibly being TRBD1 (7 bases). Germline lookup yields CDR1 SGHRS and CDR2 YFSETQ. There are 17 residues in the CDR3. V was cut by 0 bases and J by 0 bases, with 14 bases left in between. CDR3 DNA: TGCGCCAGCAGCTTGGGGCCAGGGGGGTCAAGCACAGATACGCAGTATTTT. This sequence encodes CASSLGPGGSSTDTQYF.

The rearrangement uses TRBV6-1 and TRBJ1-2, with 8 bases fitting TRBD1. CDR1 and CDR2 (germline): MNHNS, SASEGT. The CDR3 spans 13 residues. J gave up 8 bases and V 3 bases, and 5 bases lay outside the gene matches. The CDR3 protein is CASSERQGWGYTF. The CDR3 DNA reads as TGTGCCAGCAGTGAGCGACAGGGGTGGGGCTACACCTTC.

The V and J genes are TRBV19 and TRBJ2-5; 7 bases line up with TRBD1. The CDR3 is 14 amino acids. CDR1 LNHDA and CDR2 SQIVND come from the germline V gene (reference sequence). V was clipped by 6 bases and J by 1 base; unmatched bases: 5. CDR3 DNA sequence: TGTGCCAGTAGCCCCAGGGGGTTCCAAGAGACCCAGTACTTC. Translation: CASSPRGFQETQYF.

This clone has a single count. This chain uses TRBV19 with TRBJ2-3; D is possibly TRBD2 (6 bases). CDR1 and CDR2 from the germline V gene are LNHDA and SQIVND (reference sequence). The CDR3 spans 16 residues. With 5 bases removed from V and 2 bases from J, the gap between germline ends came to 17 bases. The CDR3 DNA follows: TGTGCCAGTAGTCCGCGTGGGGCGGGGTTCACAGATACGCAGTATTTT. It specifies CASSPRGAGFTDTQYF. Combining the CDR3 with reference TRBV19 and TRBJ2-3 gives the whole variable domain DGGITQSPKYLFRKEGQNVTLSCEQNLNHDAMYWYRQDPGQGLRLIYYSQIVNDFQKGDIAEGYSVSREKKESFPLTVTSAQKNPTAFYLCASSPRGAGFTDTQYFGPGTRLTVL.

The CDR3 DNA is TGTGCCAGCAGTTCGGGACAGGGCTATGGCATGGCTTTCTTT. This codes for CASSSGQGYGMAFF. V usage is TRBV28 and J usage is TRBJ1-1; 9 bases are shared with TRBD1. Germline trimming cut 4 bases from V and 11 bases from J; bases unmatched to any gene: 11. The CDR3 covers 14 residues. Germline values: CDR1 MDHEN, CDR2 SYDVKM.